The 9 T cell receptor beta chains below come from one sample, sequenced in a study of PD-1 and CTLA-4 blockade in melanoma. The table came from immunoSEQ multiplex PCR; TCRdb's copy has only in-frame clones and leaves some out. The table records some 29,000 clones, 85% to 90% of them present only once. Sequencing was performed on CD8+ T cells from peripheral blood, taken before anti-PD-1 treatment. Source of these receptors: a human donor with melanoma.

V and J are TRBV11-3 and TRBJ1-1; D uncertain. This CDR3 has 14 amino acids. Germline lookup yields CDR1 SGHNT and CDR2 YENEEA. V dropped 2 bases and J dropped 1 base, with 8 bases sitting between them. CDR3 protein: CASSLSATNTEAFF. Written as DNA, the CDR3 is TGTGCCAGCAGCTTAAGCGCGACGAACACTGAAGCTTTCTTT.

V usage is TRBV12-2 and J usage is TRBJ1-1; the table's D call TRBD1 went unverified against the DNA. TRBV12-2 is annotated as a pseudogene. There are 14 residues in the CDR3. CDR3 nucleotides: TGTGCAAGTCGCCCACGACAGGGCAACACTGAAGCTTTCTTT. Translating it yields CASRPRQGNTEAFF.

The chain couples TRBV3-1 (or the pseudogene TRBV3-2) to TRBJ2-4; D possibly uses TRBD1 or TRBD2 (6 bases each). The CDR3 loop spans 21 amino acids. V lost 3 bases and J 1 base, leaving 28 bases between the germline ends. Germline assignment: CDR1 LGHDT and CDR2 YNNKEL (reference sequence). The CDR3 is CASSHEGRMVTGSSAKNIQYF. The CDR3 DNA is TGTGCCAGCAGCCATGAAGGGAGGATGGTAACAGGGTCTTCCGCCAAAAACATTCAGTACTTC.

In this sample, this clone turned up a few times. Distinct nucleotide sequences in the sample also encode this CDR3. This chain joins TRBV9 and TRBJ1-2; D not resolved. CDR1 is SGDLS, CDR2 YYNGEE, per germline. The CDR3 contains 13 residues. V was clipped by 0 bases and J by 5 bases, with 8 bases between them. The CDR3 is CASSVGQDYGYTF. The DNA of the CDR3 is TGTGCCAGCAGCGTAGGGCAGGATTATGGCTACACCTTC.

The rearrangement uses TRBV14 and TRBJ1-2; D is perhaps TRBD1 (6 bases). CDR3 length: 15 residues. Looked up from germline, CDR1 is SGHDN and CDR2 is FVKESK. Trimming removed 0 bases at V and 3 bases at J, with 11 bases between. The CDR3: CASSQDAGAYYGYTF. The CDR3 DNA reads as TGTGCCAGCAGCCAAGATGCGGGGGCGTACTATGGCTACACCTTC. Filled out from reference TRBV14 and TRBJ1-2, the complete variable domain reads EAGVTQFPSHSVIEKGQTVTLRCDPISGHDNLYWYRRVMGKEIKFLLHFVKESKQDESGMPNNRFLAERTGGTYSTLKVQPAELEDSGVYFCASSQDAGAYYGYTFGSGTRLTVV.

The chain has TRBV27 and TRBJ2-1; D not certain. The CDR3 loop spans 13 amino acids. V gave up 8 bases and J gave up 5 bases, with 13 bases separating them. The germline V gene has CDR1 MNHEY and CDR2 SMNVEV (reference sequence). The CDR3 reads CASADLIHNEQFF. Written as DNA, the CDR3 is TGTGCCAGCGCCGACTTAATCCACAATGAGCAGTTCTTC.

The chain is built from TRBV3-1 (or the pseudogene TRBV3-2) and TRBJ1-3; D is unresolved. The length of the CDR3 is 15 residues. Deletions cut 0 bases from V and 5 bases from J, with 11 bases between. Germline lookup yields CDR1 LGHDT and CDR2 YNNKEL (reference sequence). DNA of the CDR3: TGTGCCAGCAGCCAAGAAGGAACGGCTCGAAACACCATATATTTT. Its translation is CASSQEGTARNTIYF.

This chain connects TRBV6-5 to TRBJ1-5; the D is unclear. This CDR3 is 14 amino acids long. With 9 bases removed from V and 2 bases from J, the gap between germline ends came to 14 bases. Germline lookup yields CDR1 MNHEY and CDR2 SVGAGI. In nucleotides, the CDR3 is TGTGCCAGTAGAGCAGGCGGCGGCAATCAGCCCCAGCATTTT. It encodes CASRAGGGNQPQHF.

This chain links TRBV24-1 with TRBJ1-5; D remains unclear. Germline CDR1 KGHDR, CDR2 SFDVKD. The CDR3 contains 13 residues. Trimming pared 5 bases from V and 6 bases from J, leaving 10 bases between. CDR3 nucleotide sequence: TGTGCCACCAGTGGGGGTCCCGGTCAGCCCCAGCATTTT. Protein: CATSGGPGQPQHF.